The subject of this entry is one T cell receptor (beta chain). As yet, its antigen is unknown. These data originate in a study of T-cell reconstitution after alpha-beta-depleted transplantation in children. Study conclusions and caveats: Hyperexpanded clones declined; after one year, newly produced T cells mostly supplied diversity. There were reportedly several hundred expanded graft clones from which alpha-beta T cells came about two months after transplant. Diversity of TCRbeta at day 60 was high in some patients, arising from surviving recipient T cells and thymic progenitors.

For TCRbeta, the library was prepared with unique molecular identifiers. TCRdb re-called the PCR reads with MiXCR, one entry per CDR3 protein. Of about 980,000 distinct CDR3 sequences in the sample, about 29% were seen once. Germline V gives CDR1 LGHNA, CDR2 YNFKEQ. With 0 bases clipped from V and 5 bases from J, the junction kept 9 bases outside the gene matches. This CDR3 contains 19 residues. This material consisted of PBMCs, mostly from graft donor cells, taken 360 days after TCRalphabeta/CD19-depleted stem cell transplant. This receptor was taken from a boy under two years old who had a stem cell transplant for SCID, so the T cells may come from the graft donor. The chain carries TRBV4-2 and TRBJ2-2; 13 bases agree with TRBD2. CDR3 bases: TGTGCCAGCAGCCAAGAGAAACTAGCGGGGGGGCTAGGAACCGGGGAGCTGTTTTTT. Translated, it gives CASSQEKLAGGLGTGELFF.